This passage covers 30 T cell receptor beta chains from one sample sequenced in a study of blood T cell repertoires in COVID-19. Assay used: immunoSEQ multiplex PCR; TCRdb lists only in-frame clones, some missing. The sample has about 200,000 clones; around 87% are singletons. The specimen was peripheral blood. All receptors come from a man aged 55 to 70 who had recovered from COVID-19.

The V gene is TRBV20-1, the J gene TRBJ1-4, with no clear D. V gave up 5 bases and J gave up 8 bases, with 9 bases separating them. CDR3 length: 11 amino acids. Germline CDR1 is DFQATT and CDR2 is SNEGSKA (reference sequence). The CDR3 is CSAALGEKLFF. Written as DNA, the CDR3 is TGCAGTGCTGCCCTTGGCGAAAAACTGTTTTTT.

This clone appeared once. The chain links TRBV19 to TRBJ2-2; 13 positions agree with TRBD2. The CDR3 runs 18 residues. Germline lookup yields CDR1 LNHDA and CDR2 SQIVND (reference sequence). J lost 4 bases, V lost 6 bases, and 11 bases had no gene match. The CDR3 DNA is TGTGCCAGTAGCTCCCCCATACTAGCGGGAGGGTCCACCGGGGAGCTGTTTTTT. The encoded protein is CASSSPILAGGSTGELFF.

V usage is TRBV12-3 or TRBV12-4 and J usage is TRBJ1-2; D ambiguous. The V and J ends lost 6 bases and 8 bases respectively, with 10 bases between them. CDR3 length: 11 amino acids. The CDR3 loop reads CASSPLRGYTF. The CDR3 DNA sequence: TGTGCCAGCAGCCCACTGCGGGGCTACACCTTC.

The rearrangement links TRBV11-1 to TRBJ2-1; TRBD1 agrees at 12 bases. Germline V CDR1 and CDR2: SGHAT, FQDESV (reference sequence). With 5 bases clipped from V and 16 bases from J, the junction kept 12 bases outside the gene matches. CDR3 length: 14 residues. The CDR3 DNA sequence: TGTGCCAGCAGCGACAGGGGACAGGGGGCAAGAGTATTCTTC. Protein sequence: CASSDRGQGARVFF.

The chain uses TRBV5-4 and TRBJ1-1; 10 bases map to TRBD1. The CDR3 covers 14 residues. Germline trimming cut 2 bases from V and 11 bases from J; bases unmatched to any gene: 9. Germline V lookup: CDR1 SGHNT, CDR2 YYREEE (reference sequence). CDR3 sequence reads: CASSFDRGQGDAFF. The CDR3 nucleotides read TGTGCCAGCAGCTTTGACAGGGGGCAAGGTGATGCTTTCTTT.

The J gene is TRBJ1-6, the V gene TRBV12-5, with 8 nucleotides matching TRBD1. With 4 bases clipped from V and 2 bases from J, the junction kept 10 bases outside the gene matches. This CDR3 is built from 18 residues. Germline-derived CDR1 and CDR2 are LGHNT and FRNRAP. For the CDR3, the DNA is TGTGCTAGTGGTTCGAATAGACAGGGGCGACCCTATAATTCACCCCTCCACTTT. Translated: CASGSNRQGRPYNSPLHF.

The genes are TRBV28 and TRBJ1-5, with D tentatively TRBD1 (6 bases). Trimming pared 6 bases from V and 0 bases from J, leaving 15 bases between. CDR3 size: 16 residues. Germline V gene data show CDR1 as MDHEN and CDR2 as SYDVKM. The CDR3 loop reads CASSPPGGASNQPQHF. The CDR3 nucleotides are TGTGCCAGCAGCCCACCGGGGGGGGCTAGCAATCAGCCCCAGCATTTT.

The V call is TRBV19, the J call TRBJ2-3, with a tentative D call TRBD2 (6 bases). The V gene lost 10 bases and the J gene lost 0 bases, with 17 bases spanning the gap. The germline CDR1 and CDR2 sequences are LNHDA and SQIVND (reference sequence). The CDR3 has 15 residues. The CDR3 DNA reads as TGTGCCACCCGACCTTGGGGGGAGAGCACAGATACGCAGTATTTT. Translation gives CATRPWGESTDTQYF. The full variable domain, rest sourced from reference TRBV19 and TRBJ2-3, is DGGITQSPKYLFRKEGQNVTLSCEQNLNHDAMYWYRQDPGQGLRLIYYSQIVNDFQKGDIAEGYSVSREKKESFPLTVTSAQKNPTAFYLCATRPWGESTDTQYFGPGTRLTVL.

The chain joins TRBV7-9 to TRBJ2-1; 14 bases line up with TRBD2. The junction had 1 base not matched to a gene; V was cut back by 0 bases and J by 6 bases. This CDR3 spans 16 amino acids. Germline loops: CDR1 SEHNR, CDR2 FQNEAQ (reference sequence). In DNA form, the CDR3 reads TGTGCCAGCAGCTTAGCGACTAGCGGGAGGGCCAATGAGCAGTTCTTC. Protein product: CASSLATSGRANEQFF. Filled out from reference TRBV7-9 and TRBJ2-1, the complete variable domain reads DTGVSQNPRHKITKRGQNVTFRCDPISEHNRLYWYRQTLGQGPEFLTYFQNEAQLEKSRLLSDRFSAERPKGSFSTLEIQRTEQGDSAMYLCASSLATSGRANEQFFGPGTRLTVL.

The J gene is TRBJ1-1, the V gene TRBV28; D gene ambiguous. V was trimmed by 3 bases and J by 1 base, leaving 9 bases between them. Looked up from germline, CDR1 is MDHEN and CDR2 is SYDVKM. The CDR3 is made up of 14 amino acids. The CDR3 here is CASSLREGNTEAFF. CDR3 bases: TGTGCCAGCAGTTTGCGGGAGGGGAACACTGAAGCTTTCTTT.

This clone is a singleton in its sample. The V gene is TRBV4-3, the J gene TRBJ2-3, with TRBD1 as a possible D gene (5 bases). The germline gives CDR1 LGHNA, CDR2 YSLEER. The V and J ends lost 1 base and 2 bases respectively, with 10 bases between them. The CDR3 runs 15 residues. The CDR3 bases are TGCGCCAGCAGCCAAGCGTCAGGGTTCACAGATACGCAGTATTTT. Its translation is CASSQASGFTDTQYF.

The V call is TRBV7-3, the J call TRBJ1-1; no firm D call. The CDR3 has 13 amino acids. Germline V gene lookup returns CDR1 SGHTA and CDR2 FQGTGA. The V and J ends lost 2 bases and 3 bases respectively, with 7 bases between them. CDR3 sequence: CASSLSSHTEAFF. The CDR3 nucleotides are TGTGCCAGCAGCTTATCGTCCCACACTGAAGCTTTCTTT.

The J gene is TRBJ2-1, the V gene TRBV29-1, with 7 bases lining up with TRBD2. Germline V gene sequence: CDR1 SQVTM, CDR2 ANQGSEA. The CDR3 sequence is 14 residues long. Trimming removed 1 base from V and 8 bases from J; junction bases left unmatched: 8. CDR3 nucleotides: TGCAGCGTTGAAGGGCGGGAGTCGTTCGATGAGCAGTTCTTC. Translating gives CSVEGRESFDEQFF.

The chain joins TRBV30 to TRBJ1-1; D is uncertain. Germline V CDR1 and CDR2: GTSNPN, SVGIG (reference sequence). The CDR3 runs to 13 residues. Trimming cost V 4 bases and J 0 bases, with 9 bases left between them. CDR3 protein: CAWNQIMNTEAFF. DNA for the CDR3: TGTGCCTGGAATCAGATAATGAACACTGAAGCTTTCTTT.

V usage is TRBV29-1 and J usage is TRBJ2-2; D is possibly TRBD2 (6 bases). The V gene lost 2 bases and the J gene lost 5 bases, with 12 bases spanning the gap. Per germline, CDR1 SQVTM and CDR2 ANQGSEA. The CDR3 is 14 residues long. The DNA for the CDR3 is TGCAGCGTTGAAATGACTAGGAGTACCGGGGAGCTGTTTTTT. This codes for CSVEMTRSTGELFF.

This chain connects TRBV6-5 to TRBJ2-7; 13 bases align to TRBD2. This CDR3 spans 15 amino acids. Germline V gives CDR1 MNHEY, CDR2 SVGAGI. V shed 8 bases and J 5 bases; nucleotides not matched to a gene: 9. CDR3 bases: TGTGCCAGCCGGGTCGGGACTAGCGGGAATAACGAGCAGTACTTC. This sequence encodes CASRVGTSGNNEQYF.

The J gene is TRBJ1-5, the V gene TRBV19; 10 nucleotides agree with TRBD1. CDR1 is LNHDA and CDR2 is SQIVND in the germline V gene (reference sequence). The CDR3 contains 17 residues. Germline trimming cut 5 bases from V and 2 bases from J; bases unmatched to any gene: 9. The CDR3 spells CASSLTTGGRGNQPQHF. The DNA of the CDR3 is TGTGCCAGTAGTTTAACGACAGGGGGCAGGGGCAATCAGCCCCAGCATTTT.

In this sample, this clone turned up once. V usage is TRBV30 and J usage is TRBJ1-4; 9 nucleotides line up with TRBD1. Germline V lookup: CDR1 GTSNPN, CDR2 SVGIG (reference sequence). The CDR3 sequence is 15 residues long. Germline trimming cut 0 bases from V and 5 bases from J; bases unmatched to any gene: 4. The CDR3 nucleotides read TGTGCCTGGAGTGTCACAGGGGGCGGGAATGAAAAACTGTTTTTT. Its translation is CAWSVTGGGNEKLFF. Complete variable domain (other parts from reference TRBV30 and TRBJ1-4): SQTIHQWPATLVQPVGSPLSLECTVEGTSNPNLYWYRQAAGRGLQLLFYSVGIGQISSEVPQNLSASRPQDRQFILSSKKLLLSDSGFYLCAWSVTGGGNEKLFFGSGTQLSVL.

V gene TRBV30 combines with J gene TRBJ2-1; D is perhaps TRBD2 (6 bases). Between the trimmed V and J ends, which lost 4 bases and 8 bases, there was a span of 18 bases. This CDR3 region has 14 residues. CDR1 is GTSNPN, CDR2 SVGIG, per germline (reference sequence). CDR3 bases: TGTGCCTGGATGTTCCGGGAGAGGGGATATGAGCAGTTCTTC. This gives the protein CAWMFRERGYEQFF.

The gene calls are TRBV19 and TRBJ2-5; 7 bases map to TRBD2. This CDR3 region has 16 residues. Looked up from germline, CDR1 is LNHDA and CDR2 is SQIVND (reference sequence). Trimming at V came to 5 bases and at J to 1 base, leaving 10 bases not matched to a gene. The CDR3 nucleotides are TGTGCCAGTAGTCCTGGGGGGGGGAGAGGCCAAGAGACCCAGTACTTC. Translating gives CASSPGGGRGQETQYF.

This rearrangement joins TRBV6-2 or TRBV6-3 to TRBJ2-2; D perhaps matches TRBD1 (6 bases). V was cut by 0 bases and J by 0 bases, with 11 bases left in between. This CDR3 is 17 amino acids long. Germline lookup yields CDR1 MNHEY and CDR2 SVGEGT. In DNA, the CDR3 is TGTGCCAGCAGTTACTCGAGGACAGATCCGAACACCGGGGAGCTGTTTTTT. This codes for CASSYSRTDPNTGELFF.

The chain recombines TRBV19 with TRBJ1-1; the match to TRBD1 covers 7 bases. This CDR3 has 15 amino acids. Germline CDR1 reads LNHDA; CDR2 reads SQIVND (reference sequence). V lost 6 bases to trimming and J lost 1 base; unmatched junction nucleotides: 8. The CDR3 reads CASRRDRARNTEAFF. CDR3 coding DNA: TGTGCCAGTAGGAGAGACAGGGCTAGGAACACTGAAGCTTTCTTT.

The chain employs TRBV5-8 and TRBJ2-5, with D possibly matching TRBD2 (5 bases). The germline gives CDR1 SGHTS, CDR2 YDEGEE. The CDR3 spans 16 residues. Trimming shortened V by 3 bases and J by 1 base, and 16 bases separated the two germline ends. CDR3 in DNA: TGTGCCAGCAGCTGGTCCATCGGGAAGCTCCAAGAGACCCAGTACTTC. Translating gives CASSWSIGKLQETQYF.

The CDR3 DNA sequence: TGTGCCAGCAGCAAGGGGGACTATGGCTACACCTTC. Residues: CASSKGDYGYTF. This chain joins TRBV28 and TRBJ1-2, with D perhaps matching TRBD1 (6 bases). The V end was cut by 6 bases, the J end by 3 bases, with 8 bases between. The germline CDR1 and CDR2 sequences are MDHEN and SYDVKM. The CDR3 loop spans 12 amino acids.

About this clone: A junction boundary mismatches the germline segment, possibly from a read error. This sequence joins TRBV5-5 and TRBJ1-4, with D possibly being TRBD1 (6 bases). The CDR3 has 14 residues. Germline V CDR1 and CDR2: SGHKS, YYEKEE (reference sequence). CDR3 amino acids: CASRLGHFNEKLFF. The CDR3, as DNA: TGTGCCAGCAGGTTGGGACACTTTAATGAAAAACTGTTTTTT.

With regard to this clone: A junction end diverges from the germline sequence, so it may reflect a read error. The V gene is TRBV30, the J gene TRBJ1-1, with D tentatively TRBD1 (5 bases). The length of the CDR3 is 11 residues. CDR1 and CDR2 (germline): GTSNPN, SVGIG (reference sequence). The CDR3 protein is CALRGNAEAFF. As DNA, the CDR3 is TGTGCCCTCCGGGGGAACGCTGAAGCTTTCTTT.

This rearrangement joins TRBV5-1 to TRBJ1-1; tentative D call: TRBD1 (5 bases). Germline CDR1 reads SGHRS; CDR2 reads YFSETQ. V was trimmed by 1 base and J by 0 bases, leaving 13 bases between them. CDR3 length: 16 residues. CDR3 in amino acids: CASSLYQGQMNTEAFF. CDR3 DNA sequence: TGCGCCAGCAGCTTGTATCAGGGCCAAATGAACACTGAAGCTTTCTTT.

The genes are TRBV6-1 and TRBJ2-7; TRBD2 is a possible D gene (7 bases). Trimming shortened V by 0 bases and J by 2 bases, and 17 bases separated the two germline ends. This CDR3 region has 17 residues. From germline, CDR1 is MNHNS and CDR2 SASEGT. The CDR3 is CASSEAWGGLLAYEQYF. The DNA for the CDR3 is TGTGCCAGCAGTGAAGCGTGGGGGGGGCTCCTCGCCTACGAGCAGTACTTC.

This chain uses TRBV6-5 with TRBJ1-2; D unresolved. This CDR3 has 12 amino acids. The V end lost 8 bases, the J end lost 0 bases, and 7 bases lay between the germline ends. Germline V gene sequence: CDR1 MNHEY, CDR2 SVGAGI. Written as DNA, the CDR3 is TGTGCCAGCCGTCAGTCTAACTATGGCTACACCTTC. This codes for CASRQSNYGYTF.

The CDR3 reads CAISGPAVFNSPLHF. CDR3 DNA: TGTGCCATCAGCGGCCCGGCGGTCTTTAATTCACCCCTCCACTTT. The V and J genes are TRBV10-3 and TRBJ1-6; D uncertain. Between the trimmed V and J ends, which lost 6 bases and 6 bases, there was a span of 15 bases. Germline V gene lookup returns CDR1 ENHRY and CDR2 SYGVKD. The CDR3 has 15 residues.